This TCR beta chain stems from a study of Graves' ophthalmopathy and Graves' hyperthyroidism. Study background: Untreated patients at initial diagnosis provided peripheral blood. Study results and limitations: Cross-validated, the 13-signature model showed 87.88%/81.08% sensitivity/specificity, and 80%/75% in the test set. The model predicted ophthalmopathy progression with over 60% sensitivity and approximately 72% specificity.

RNA transcripts yielded amplified TCR beta CDR3 regions. Following a first-round RT-PCR that used HTBI primers, a second-round multiplex PCR was carried out. Each CDR3 protein gets one entry after TCRdb re-called the multiplex PCR reads with MiXCR. The sample gives fewer than 350,000 distinct CDR3 sequences, about a sixth of which show up once; over 9% is in the top ten. Exclusion covered patients with other autoimmune diseases or uncontrolled infections (as well as pregnancy or lactation). This clonotype has at least ten counts. Antigen specificity is unknown. Germline lookup yields CDR1 SGHAT and CDR2 FQNNGV. CDR3 length: 17 residues. V was pared by 0 bases and J by 4 bases, with 18 bases between.

This sequence was found in an adult man with Graves' ophthalmopathy. The chain uses TRBV11-2 and TRBJ1-2; D is perhaps TRBD1 (6 bases). Sequenced: peripheral blood. CDR3 coding DNA: TGTGCCAGCAGCTTAGATGGTGTTCTAAGGGGGACCTATGGCTACACCTTC. It translates to CASSLDGVLRGTYGYTF.